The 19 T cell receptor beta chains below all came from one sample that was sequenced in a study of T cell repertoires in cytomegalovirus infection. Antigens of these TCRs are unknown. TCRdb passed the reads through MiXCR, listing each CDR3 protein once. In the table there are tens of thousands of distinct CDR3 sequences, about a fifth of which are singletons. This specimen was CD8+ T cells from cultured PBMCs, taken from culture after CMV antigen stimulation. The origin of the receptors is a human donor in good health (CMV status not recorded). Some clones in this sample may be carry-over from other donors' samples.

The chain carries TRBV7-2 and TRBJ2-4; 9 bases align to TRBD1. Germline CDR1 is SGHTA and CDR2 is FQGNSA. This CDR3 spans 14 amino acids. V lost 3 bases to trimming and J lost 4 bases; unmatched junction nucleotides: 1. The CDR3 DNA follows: TGTGCCAGCAGCTTCGGACAGGGGAAAAACATTCAGTACTTC. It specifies CASSFGQGKNIQYF.

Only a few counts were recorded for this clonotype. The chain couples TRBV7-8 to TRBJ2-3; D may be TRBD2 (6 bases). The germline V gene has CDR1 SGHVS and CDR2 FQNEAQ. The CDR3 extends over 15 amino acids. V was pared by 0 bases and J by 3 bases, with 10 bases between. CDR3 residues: CASSLASSGTDTQYF. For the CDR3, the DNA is TGTGCCAGCAGCTTAGCATCCAGCGGGACAGATACGCAGTATTTT. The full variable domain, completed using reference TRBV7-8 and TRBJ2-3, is GAGVSQSPRYKVAKRGQDVALRCDPISGHVSLFWYQQALGQGPEFLTYFQNEAQLDKSGLPSDRFFAERPEGSVSTLKIQRTQQEDSAVYLCASSLASSGTDTQYFGPGTRLTVL.

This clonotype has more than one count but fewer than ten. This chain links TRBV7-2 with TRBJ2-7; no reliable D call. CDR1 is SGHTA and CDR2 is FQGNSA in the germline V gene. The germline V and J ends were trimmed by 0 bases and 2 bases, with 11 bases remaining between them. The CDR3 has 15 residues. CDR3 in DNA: TGTGCCAGCAGCTTAGCGGTCGGGCAGGCCTACGAGCAGTACTTC. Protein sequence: CASSLAVGQAYEQYF.

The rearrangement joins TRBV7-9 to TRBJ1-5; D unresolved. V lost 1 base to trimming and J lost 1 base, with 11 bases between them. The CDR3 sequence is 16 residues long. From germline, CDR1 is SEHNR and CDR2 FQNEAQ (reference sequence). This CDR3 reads CASSLGWADSNQPQHF. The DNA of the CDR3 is TGTGCCAGCAGCTTAGGATGGGCAGACAGCAATCAGCCCCAGCATTTT.

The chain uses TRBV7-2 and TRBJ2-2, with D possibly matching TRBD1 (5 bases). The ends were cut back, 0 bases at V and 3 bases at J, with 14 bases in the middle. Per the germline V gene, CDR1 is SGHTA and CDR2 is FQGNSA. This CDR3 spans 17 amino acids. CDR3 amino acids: CASSLALGLSYTGELFF. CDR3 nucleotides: TGTGCCAGCAGCTTAGCGCTGGGGCTGTCGTACACCGGGGAGCTGTTTTTT.

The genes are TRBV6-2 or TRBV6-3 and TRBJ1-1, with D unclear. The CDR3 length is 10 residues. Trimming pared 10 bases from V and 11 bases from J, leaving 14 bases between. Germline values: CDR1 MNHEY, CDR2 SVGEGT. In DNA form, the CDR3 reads TGTGCCACCCGGCCAACATCGGCTTTCTTT. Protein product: CATRPTSAFF.

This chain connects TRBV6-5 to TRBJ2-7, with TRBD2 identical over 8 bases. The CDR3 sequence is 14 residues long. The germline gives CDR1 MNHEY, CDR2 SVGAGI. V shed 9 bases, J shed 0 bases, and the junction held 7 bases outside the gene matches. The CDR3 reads CASSSGFGSYEQYF. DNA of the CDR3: TGTGCCAGTTCTAGCGGGTTTGGCTCCTACGAGCAGTACTTC.

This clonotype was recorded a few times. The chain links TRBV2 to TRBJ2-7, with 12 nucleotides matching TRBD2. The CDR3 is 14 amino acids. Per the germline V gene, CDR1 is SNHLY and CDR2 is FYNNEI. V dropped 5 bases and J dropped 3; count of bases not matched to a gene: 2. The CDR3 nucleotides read TGTGCCAGCAGTCAGACTAGCGGGGGCTACGAGCAGTACTTC. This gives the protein CASSQTSGGYEQYF.

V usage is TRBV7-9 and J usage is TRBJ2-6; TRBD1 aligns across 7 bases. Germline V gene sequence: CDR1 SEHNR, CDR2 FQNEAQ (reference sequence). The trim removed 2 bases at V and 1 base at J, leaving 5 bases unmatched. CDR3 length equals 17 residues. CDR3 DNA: TGTGCCAGCAGCTTACCTAAGACAGGGTCTGGGGCCAACGTCCTGACTTTC. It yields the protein CASSLPKTGSGANVLTF. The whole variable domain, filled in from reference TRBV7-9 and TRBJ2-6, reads DTGVSQNPRHKITKRGQNVTFRCDPISEHNRLYWYRQTLGQGPEFLTYFQNEAQLEKSRLLSDRFSAERPKGSFSTLEIQRTEQGDSAMYLCASSLPKTGSGANVLTFGAGSRLTVL.

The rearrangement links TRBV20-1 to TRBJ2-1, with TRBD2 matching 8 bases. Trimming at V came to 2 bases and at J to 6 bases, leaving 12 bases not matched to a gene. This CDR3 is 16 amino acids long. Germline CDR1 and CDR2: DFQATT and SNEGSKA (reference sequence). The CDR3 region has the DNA TGCAGTGCTAGAAACAGGGCAGGACTAGCCTCCAATGAGCAGTTCTTC. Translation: CSARNRAGLASNEQFF.

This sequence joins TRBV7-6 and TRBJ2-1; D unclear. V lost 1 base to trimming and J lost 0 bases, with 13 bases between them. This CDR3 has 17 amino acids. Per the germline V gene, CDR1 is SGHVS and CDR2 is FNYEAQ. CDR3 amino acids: CASSLGLAESSYNEQFF. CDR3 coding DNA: TGTGCCAGCAGCTTAGGGTTGGCGGAGAGCTCCTACAATGAGCAGTTCTTC. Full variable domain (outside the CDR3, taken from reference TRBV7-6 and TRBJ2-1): GAGVSQSPRYKVTKRGQDVALRCDPISGHVSLYWYRQALGQGPEFLTYFNYEAQQDKSGLPNDRFSAERPEGSISTLTIQRTEQRDSAMYRCASSLGLAESSYNEQFFGPGTRLTVL.

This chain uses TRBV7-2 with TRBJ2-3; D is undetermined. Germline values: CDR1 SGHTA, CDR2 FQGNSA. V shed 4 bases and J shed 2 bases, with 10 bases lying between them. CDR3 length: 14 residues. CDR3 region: CASSSNRFTDTQYF. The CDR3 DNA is TGTGCCAGCAGCTCGAACCGTTTCACAGATACGCAGTATTTT. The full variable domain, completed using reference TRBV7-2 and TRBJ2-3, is GAGVSQSPSNKVTEKGKDVELRCDPISGHTALYWYRQSLGQGLEFLIYFQGNSAPDKSGLPSDRFSAERTGGSVSTLTIQRTQQEDSAVYLCASSSNRFTDTQYFGPGTRLTVL.

CDR3 nucleotide sequence: TGTGCCAGCAGTGATTTAGGCGGGACTAGCCCCTACGAGCAGTACTTC. The encoded protein is CASSDLGGTSPYEQYF. The gene calls are TRBV7-9 and TRBJ2-7, with TRBD2 matching 9 bases. The germline V gene has CDR1 SEHNR and CDR2 FQNEAQ (reference sequence). The length of the CDR3 is 16 residues. J gave up 2 bases and V 6 bases, and 11 bases lay outside the gene matches.

CDR3 sequence: CASSLASGGNTGELFF. The CDR3 nucleotides are TGTGCCAGCAGTTTAGCCAGCGGGGGGAACACCGGGGAGCTGTTTTTT. The chain couples TRBV12-3 or TRBV12-4 to TRBJ2-2, with 8 bases matching TRBD2. The CDR3 is 16 residues long. V shed 0 bases, J shed 1 base, and the junction held 1 base outside the gene matches.

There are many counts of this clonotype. This CDR3 reads CASSLGTAYNEQFF. The DNA for the CDR3 is TGTGCCAGCAGCTTAGGGACAGCTTACAATGAGCAGTTCTTC. The chain is built from TRBV7-2 and TRBJ2-1, with a possible D match to TRBD1 (6 bases). The CDR3 has 14 residues. Trimming removed 1 base from V and 4 bases from J, with 8 bases in between. Germline V gene sequence: CDR1 SGHTA, CDR2 FQGNSA.

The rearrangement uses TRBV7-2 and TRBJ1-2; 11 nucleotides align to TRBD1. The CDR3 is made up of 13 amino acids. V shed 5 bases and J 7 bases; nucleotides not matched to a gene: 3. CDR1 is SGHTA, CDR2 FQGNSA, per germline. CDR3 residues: CASSLGTGGGYTF. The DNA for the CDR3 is TGTGCCAGCAGCCTTGGGACAGGGGGTGGCTACACCTTC.

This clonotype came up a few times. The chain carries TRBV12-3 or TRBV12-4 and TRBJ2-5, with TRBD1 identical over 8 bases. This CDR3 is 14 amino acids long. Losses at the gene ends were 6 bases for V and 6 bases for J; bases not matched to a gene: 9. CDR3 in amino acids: CASSSKQGAQTQYF. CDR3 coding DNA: TGTGCCAGCAGCTCAAAGCAGGGGGCGCAGACCCAGTACTTC.

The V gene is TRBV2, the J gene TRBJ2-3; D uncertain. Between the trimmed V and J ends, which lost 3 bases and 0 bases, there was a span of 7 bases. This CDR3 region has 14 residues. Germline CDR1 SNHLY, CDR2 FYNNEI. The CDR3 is CASSDSSSTDTQYF. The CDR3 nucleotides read TGTGCCAGCAGTGACAGCTCTAGCACAGATACGCAGTATTTT.

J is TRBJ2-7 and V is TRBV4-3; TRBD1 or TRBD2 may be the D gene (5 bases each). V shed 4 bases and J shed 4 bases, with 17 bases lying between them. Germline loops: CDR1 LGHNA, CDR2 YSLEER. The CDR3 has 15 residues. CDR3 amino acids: CASSPASTAEYEQYF. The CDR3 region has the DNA TGCGCCAGCAGCCCGGCTTCGACAGCGGAATACGAGCAGTACTTC.